The 30 T cell receptor beta chains presented below share a single source sample, sequenced in a study of shared clonotypes between healthy human individuals (TCRdb year 2020). The library came from the immunoSEQ multiplex PCR assay. TCRdb limited this immuneACCESS table to in-frame rearrangements with V and J called. A share of clones is missing; checked studies link under half to unresolved V genes, and the rest is unexplained. This sample is represented by roughly 2.5 million clones; more than 80% of them were singletons. Roughly 0.14% of the sample lies in the top ten. The sample taken for sequencing was naive CD4+ T cells sorted from blood. This specimen's cell subset or site label, per the study, means: CD45RA+ positively selected. All receptors derive from a man aged 18 to 29 in good health.

This clone was observed a single time. The sample contains more than one DNA sequence encoding this CDR3. V and J are TRBV6-1 and TRBJ1-1; the match to TRBD1 covers 10 bases. V shed 4 bases and J 5 bases; nucleotides not matched to a gene: 1. Germline lookup yields CDR1 MNHNS and CDR2 SASEGT. CDR3 length: 13 amino acids. The CDR3: CASSGQGATEAFF. The DNA for the CDR3 is TGTGCCAGCAGTGGACAGGGGGCTACTGAAGCTTTCTTT.

This clone was recorded only once. This sample includes further DNA sequences coding for the same CDR3. The rearrangement joins TRBV28 to TRBJ1-2, with D uncertain. Germline-derived CDR1 and CDR2 are MDHEN and SYDVKM. Trimming removed 2 bases from V and 2 bases from J, with 6 bases in between. The CDR3 has 13 residues. This CDR3 reads CASSLVGNYGYTF. Here the CDR3 DNA reads TGTGCCAGCAGTTTAGTGGGGAACTATGGCTACACCTTC.

This clone occurred once. The chain is built from TRBV23-1 and TRBJ1-1, with D possibly TRBD1 on 5 matching bases. TRBV23-1 is filed as an ORF, its function uncertain. Trimming removed 1 base at V and 1 base at J, with 13 bases between. The CDR3 has 16 residues. The CDR3 nucleotides are TGCGCCAGCAGTCAATGGTGGGACGGACAGAACACTGAAGCTTTCTTT. Translated, it gives CASSQWWDGQNTEAFF.

The rearrangement uses TRBV10-3 and TRBJ2-5, with a tentative D call TRBD1 (5 bases). There are 14 residues in the CDR3. Germline V lookup: CDR1 ENHRY, CDR2 SYGVKD. Trimming removed 8 bases from V and 5 bases from J, with 18 bases in between. CDR3: CAIGKQVEVETQYF. In nucleotides, the CDR3 is TGTGCCATCGGAAAACAGGTCGAGGTGGAGACCCAGTACTTC.

The chain links TRBV5-1 to TRBJ2-1, with 12 bases identical to TRBD2. J lost 7 bases, V lost 3 bases, and 8 bases had no gene match. The CDR3 has 16 amino acids. CDR1 is SGHRS, CDR2 YFSETQ, per germline. The CDR3 spells CASSSTSGSLQNEQFF. CDR3 nucleotide sequence: TGCGCCAGCAGCTCGACTAGCGGGAGCCTACAGAATGAGCAGTTCTTC.

This clone showed up just once. The CDR3: CASSLVARGINTGELFF. The CDR3 DNA reads as TGTGCCAGCAGCTTAGTTGCCAGGGGGATAAACACCGGGGAGCTGTTTTTT. The genes are TRBV7-6 and TRBJ2-2; 7 bases line up with TRBD1. The CDR3 has 17 residues. V was pared by 1 base and J by 2 bases, with 7 bases of the junction left unmatched. Germline V gene data show CDR1 as SGHVS and CDR2 as FNYEAQ.

The gene calls are TRBV5-4 and TRBJ2-1; TRBD1 is a possible D gene (6 bases). V lost 0 bases to trimming and J lost 5 bases, with 15 bases between them. The CDR3 spans 16 residues. Germline loops: CDR1 SGHNT, CDR2 YYREEE (reference sequence). CDR3 in DNA: TGTGCCAGCAGCTTGGTTGGGGCAGGGGCTGACAATGAGCAGTTCTTC. Its protein is CASSLVGAGADNEQFF.

The gene calls are TRBV12-5 and TRBJ2-7, with D possibly matching TRBD2 (6 bases). Germline V gives CDR1 LGHNT, CDR2 FRNRAP. The CDR3 consists of 11 residues. The CDR3 spells CVVLPGDEQYF. In DNA form, the CDR3 reads TGTGTCGTACTGCCGGGGGACGAGCAGTACTTC.

With regard to this clone: Additional DNA sequences in this sample encode the identical CDR3. The rearrangement joins TRBV5-1 to TRBJ1-6; D call uncertain. V was trimmed by 0 bases and J by 10 bases, leaving 8 bases between them. Germline assignment: CDR1 SGHRS and CDR2 YFSETQ. The CDR3 has 13 amino acids. Here the CDR3 DNA reads TGCGCCAGCAGCTTGGAAGGAGGGTCACCCCTCCACTTT. It yields the protein CASSLEGGSPLHF.

The chain combines TRBV6-4 with TRBJ2-1; no firm D call. The V gene's germline CDR1 is MRHNA and CDR2 SNTAGT. V gave up 2 bases and J gave up 2 bases, with 13 bases separating them. The CDR3 loop spans 16 amino acids. CDR3 coding DNA: TGTGCCAGCAGTGACCCAACACCCCAAACCTACAATGAGCAGTTCTTC. Its protein product is CASSDPTPQTYNEQFF.

The rearrangement links TRBV7-2 to TRBJ2-2; the D gene could be TRBD1 or TRBD2 (6 bases each). V gave up 8 bases and J gave up 5 bases, with 18 bases separating them. The CDR3 spans 15 residues. The germline V gene has CDR1 SGHTA and CDR2 FQGNSA. CDR3 nucleotide sequence: TGTGCCAGCCCTCCGGGGGCAGGTGGTACCGGGGAGCTGTTTTTT. It is translated as CASPPGAGGTGELFF.

The V and J genes are TRBV23-1 and TRBJ1-5; D may be TRBD1 (6 bases). TRBV23-1 is identified as an open reading frame with a role that is uncertain. Trimming left V 2 bases short and J 0 bases short, with 14 bases between. This CDR3 has 17 residues. The CDR3 here is CASSQAGQTYSNQPQHF. CDR3 sequence (DNA): TGCGCCAGCAGTCAAGCAGGACAGACCTATAGCAATCAGCCCCAGCATTTT.

The chain carries TRBV28 and TRBJ2-3, with 7 bases that match TRBD1. From germline, CDR1 is MDHEN and CDR2 SYDVKM. V dropped 4 bases and J dropped 3; count of bases not matched to a gene: 7. The CDR3 runs 15 residues. CDR3 sequence reads: CASSSLDRRTDTQYF. CDR3 bases: TGTGCCAGCAGTTCGCTGGACAGGAGAACAGATACGCAGTATTTT.

The V call is TRBV18, the J call TRBJ1-5; D is unclear. Looked up from germline, CDR1 is KGHSH and CDR2 is LQKENI. The V gene lost 3 bases and the J gene lost 8 bases, with 14 bases spanning the gap. This CDR3 region has 14 residues. The CDR3 region is CASSPRRAGEPQHF. CDR3 DNA: TGTGCCAGCTCACCTCGCCGGGCCGGTGAGCCCCAGCATTTT.

This clone was counted a single time. CDR3 nucleotides: TGTGCCAGCAGCTTCGTTGGACAGGGTGATGGCTACACCTTC. Encoded protein: CASSFVGQGDGYTF. The chain has TRBV11-2 and TRBJ1-2, with 8 bases that match TRBD1. The CDR3 has 14 residues. Germline values: CDR1 SGHAT, CDR2 FQNNGV. Losses at the gene ends were 3 bases for V and 6 bases for J; bases not matched to a gene: 6. Combining the CDR3 with reference TRBV11-2 and TRBJ1-2 gives the whole variable domain EAGVAQSPRYKIIEKRQSVAFWCNPISGHATLYWYQQILGQGPKLLIQFQNNGVVDDSQLPKDRFSAERLKGVDSTLKIQPAKLEDSAVYLCASSFVGQGDGYTFGSGTRLTVV.

This clone occurred once. The chain links TRBV4-1 to TRBJ2-3; tentatively, D is TRBD1 (5 bases). The CDR3 is 17 amino acids. Per the germline V gene, CDR1 is MGHRA and CDR2 is YSYEKL. Trimming removed 4 bases at V and 2 bases at J, with 19 bases between. CDR3 loop: CASSLGLGAPSTDTQYF. DNA of the CDR3: TGCGCCAGCAGCCTGGGTCTTGGGGCGCCCTCCACAGATACGCAGTATTTT.

This clone has only one observation. V is TRBV5-1 and J is TRBJ2-7; either TRBD1 or TRBD2 may fit D (5 bases each). Germline lookup yields CDR1 SGHRS and CDR2 YFSETQ. V lost 6 bases and J lost 0, with 13 bases in between. This CDR3 is built from 14 residues. CDR3 sequence: CASNRDPSSYEQYF. The CDR3 DNA reads as TGCGCCAGCAACCGGGACCCGAGCTCCTACGAGCAGTACTTC.

The chain uses TRBV9 and TRBJ2-5, with 8 positions matching TRBD1. CDR1 is SGDLS, CDR2 YYNGEE, per germline. The ends lost 0 bases at V and 5 bases at J; junction bases unmatched: 9. CDR3 length equals 16 residues. CDR3 sequence: CASSVDAGGTGETQYF. Here the CDR3 DNA reads TGTGCCAGCAGCGTAGATGCAGGGGGCACGGGGGAGACCCAGTACTTC. Based on the CDR3 plus reference TRBV9 and TRBJ2-5, the full variable domain is DSGVTQTPKHLITATGQRVTLRCSPRSGDLSVYWYQQSLDQGLQFLIQYYNGEERAKGNILERFSAQQFPDLHSELNLSSLELGDSALYFCASSVDAGGTGETQYFGPGTRLLVL.

The sample holds one count of this clone. The chain recombines TRBV23-1 with TRBJ2-7; the match to TRBD1 covers 10 bases. TRBV23-1 qualifies as an ORF whose function is uncertain. V gave up 1 base and J gave up 0 bases; unmatched junction bases: 18. This CDR3 is built from 21 residues. The CDR3 nucleotides are TGCGCCAGCAGTCAATTTGGGGACTGGGACAGGGGTTTTGGCGGCTCCTACGAGCAGTACTTC. Translation gives CASSQFGDWDRGFGGSYEQYF.

The CDR3 spells CSVEGHQEGNGYTF. CDR3 coding DNA: TGCAGCGTTGAAGGGCACCAGGAGGGCAATGGCTACACCTTC. This chain connects TRBV29-1 to TRBJ1-2; D remains ambiguous. Germline V gene sequence: CDR1 SQVTM, CDR2 ANQGSEA. The CDR3 length is 14 residues. The V end lost 1 base, the J end lost 6 bases, and 15 bases lay between the germline ends.

The chain combines TRBV30 with TRBJ2-7; D unclear. V was clipped by 2 bases and J by 7 bases, with 12 bases between them. CDR1 is GTSNPN and CDR2 is SVGIG in the germline V gene (reference sequence). The CDR3 contains 12 residues. The CDR3 spells CAWSSALLEQYF. The DNA of the CDR3 is TGTGCCTGGAGTAGCGCCCTCTTGGAGCAGTACTTC. Full variable domain (outside the CDR3, taken from reference TRBV30 and TRBJ2-7): SQTIHQWPATLVQPVGSPLSLECTVEGTSNPNLYWYRQAAGRGLQLLFYSVGIGQISSEVPQNLSASRPQDRQFILSSKKLLLSDSGFYLCAWSSALLEQYFGPGTRLTVT.

On this clone: Other DNA sequences in the same sample also yield this CDR3. This sequence joins TRBV5-1 and TRBJ2-1; D remains ambiguous. Germline lookup yields CDR1 SGHRS and CDR2 YFSETQ. The CDR3 loop spans 12 amino acids. V lost 2 bases and J lost 4, with 4 bases in between. CDR3 in amino acids: CASSLQYNEQFF. The CDR3 nucleotides are TGCGCCAGCAGCTTACAATACAATGAGCAGTTCTTC.

This sequence joins TRBV7-8 and TRBJ2-5; 9 positions agree with TRBD2. V was clipped by 6 bases and J by 1 base; unmatched bases: 9. Germline CDR1 reads SGHVS; CDR2 reads FQNEAQ. The CDR3 is 16 residues long. As DNA, the CDR3 is TGTGCCAGCAGGCAGACTAGCGGCTTCCTCCAAGAGACCCAGTACTTC. Amino acids: CASRQTSGFLQETQYF.

This rearrangement joins TRBV10-3 to TRBJ1-2; 7 bases match TRBD1. Losses at the gene ends were 8 bases for V and 4 bases for J; bases not matched to a gene: 10. This CDR3 spans 14 amino acids. Germline V gene lookup returns CDR1 ENHRY and CDR2 SYGVKD. The CDR3 reads CAIRRTGEPYGYTF. The CDR3 nucleotides are TGTGCCATCCGCCGGACAGGAGAGCCCTATGGCTACACCTTC.

The J gene is TRBJ1-2, the V gene TRBV5-1, with 7 bases matching TRBD1. The trim removed 0 bases at V and 5 bases at J, leaving 13 bases unmatched. This CDR3 comprises 17 residues. From germline, CDR1 is SGHRS and CDR2 YFSETQ. The CDR3: CASSLDRQGRGQYGYTF. In DNA form, the CDR3 reads TGCGCCAGCAGCTTGGACCGCCAGGGTAGGGGGCAATATGGCTACACCTTC.

The gene calls are TRBV6-5 and TRBJ1-6, with unresolved D. V was cut by 0 bases and J by 9 bases, with 9 bases left in between. Germline CDR1 and CDR2: MNHEY and SVGAGI. This CDR3 is built from 14 residues. The CDR3 region is CASSYSSWGSPLHF. As DNA, the CDR3 is TGTGCCAGCAGTTACTCGTCTTGGGGTTCACCCCTCCACTTT.

Notes on this clone: Other DNA sequences of this sample code for an identical CDR3. The chain links TRBV6-5 to TRBJ2-2, with no clear D. CDR1 and CDR2 (germline): MNHEY, SVGAGI. This CDR3 region has 15 residues. The V end lost 0 bases, the J end lost 5 bases, and 10 bases lay between the germline ends. DNA for the CDR3: TGTGCCAGCAGTTACTCGAGCCCTGGGACCGGGGAGCTGTTTTTT. Translated, it gives CASSYSSPGTGELFF.

This clone was observed once. The V gene is TRBV30, the J gene TRBJ2-7, with D unresolved. V was shortened by 4 bases and J by 5 bases, with 18 bases between the two germline ends. The CDR3 covers 14 residues. CDR1 GTSNPN and CDR2 SVGIG come from the germline V gene (reference sequence). CDR3: CAWTPPGPKDEQYF. CDR3 DNA: TGTGCCTGGACTCCCCCGGGCCCCAAAGACGAGCAGTACTTC.

About this clone: The sample contains more than one DNA sequence encoding this CDR3. This chain joins TRBV10-3 and TRBJ2-7; 8 positions match TRBD2. V trimming: 0 bases; J trimming: 3 bases; junction bases outside the gene matches: 1. Germline CDR1 reads ENHRY; CDR2 reads SYGVKD. The CDR3 runs 14 residues. In DNA form, the CDR3 reads TGTGCCATCAGTGAGTCAGGGACTAGCTACGAGCAGTACTTC. This codes for CAISESGTSYEQYF.

Here the CDR3 reads CASSWTSGGQGSYNEQFF. The CDR3 DNA reads TGTGCCTCGTCTTGGACTAGCGGGGGGCAAGGCTCCTACAATGAGCAGTTCTTC. The chain links TRBV30 to TRBJ2-1; 14 nucleotides line up with TRBD2. V gave up 7 bases and J gave up 0 bases; unmatched junction bases: 11. The V gene's germline CDR1 is GTSNPN and CDR2 SVGIG (reference sequence). This CDR3 has 18 amino acids.